The 14 T cell receptor beta chains given below trace back to one sample, sequenced in a study of T cell changes during pregnancy in multiple sclerosis. Sequencing used immunoSEQ multiplex PCR; TCRdb keeps in-frame clones, though not all of them. The top ten hold 1% to 1.5% of the sample, which has around 44,000 clones, over 80% seen once. The sample consisted of peripheral blood. Every receptor here comes from a female donor with multiple sclerosis, enrolled in a pregnancy study.

This clone was recorded once. This chain links TRBV7-2 with TRBJ1-1; TRBD1 matches at 8 bases. Germline V gene lookup returns CDR1 SGHTA and CDR2 FQGNSA. J gave up 6 bases and V 5 bases, and 8 bases lay outside the gene matches. This CDR3 has 14 residues. CDR3 sequence: CASSPRQGIAEAFF. The CDR3 bases are TGTGCCAGCAGCCCCCGACAGGGGATCGCTGAAGCTTTCTTT.

In DNA form, the CDR3 reads TGCAGCGTTCAGGTGGACAGGGAAGTTCCGCAGTACTTC. Translating it yields CSVQVDREVPQYF. This sequence joins TRBV29-1 and TRBJ2-7; 8 positions match TRBD1. J lost 9 bases, V lost 5 bases, and 12 bases had no gene match. There are 13 residues in the CDR3. The germline gives CDR1 SQVTM, CDR2 ANQGSEA.

V gene TRBV19 combines with J gene TRBJ2-7; D might be TRBD1 or TRBD2, each matching 5 bases. Germline lookup yields CDR1 LNHDA and CDR2 SQIVND (reference sequence). The CDR3 loop spans 12 amino acids. Trimming removed 3 bases from V and 5 bases from J, with 8 bases in between. The CDR3 DNA follows: TGTGCCAGTAGTATTTTGGGGGACGAGCAGTACTTC. Encoded protein: CASSILGDEQYF. Supplemented by reference TRBV19 and TRBJ2-7, the full variable domain reads DGGITQSPKYLFRKEGQNVTLSCEQNLNHDAMYWYRQDPGQGLRLIYYSQIVNDFQKGDIAEGYSVSREKKESFPLTVTSAQKNPTAFYLCASSILGDEQYFGPGTRLTVT.

The chain employs TRBV7-2 and TRBJ1-2; maybe TRBD1 (5 bases). Trimming stripped 1 base from V and 4 bases from J, with 7 bases between. The CDR3 has 13 amino acids. Germline V gene data show CDR1 as SGHTA and CDR2 as FQGNSA. This chain's CDR3 is CASSLGQGYGYTF. CDR3 nucleotides: TGTGCCAGCAGCTTAGGGCAGGGCTATGGCTACACCTTC.

The chain couples TRBV5-1 to TRBJ1-1, with D tentatively TRBD1 (5 bases). V lost 4 bases and J 2 bases, leaving 9 bases between the germline ends. The CDR3 is made up of 13 amino acids. Per the germline V gene, CDR1 is SGHRS and CDR2 is YFSETQ. For the CDR3, the DNA is TGCGCCAGCAGCCCCGGGACTAACACTGAAGCTTTCTTT. Residues: CASSPGTNTEAFF.

V usage is TRBV6-1 and J usage is TRBJ2-1, with TRBD2 identical over 8 bases. Trimming took 2 bases from V and 7 from J; bases not matched to a gene: 7. Germline V gene sequence: CDR1 MNHNS, CDR2 SASEGT. The length of the CDR3 is 15 residues. CDR3 sequence reads: CASSEPGGPLNEQFF. In nucleotides, the CDR3 is TGTGCCAGCAGTGAACCGGGAGGGCCTCTGAATGAGCAGTTCTTC.

V and J are TRBV4-1 and TRBJ2-1; D ambiguous. Germline CDR1 reads MGHRA; CDR2 reads YSYEKL. With 0 bases removed from V and 8 bases from J, the gap between germline ends came to 11 bases. This CDR3 comprises 14 residues. CDR3 coding DNA: TGCGCCAGCAGCCAAGAGTCGCTTTCAGATGAGCAGTTCTTC. This translates into CASSQESLSDEQFF.

The CDR3 reads CSVESPGPLYNEQFF. Here the CDR3 DNA reads TGCAGCGTTGAGAGCCCGGGACCCTTATACAATGAGCAGTTCTTC. The rearrangement joins TRBV29-1 to TRBJ2-1; tentatively, D is TRBD1 or TRBD2 (5 bases each). The V and J ends lost 3 bases and 4 bases respectively, with 16 bases between them. Germline CDR1 reads SQVTM; CDR2 reads ANQGSEA. The length of the CDR3 is 15 residues.

The V and J genes are TRBV28 and TRBJ1-5; 7 bases fit TRBD1. Germline-derived CDR1 and CDR2 are MDHEN and SYDVKM. The CDR3 is 15 amino acids. V was clipped by 7 bases and J by 0 bases; unmatched bases: 6. In DNA, the CDR3 is TGTGCCAGCATTTGGGACAGAGATAGCAATCAGCCCCAGCATTTT. Its translation: CASIWDRDSNQPQHF.

The genes are TRBV4-1 and TRBJ2-7; 8 bases line up with TRBD1. The CDR3 consists of 14 residues. With 4 bases clipped from V and 0 bases from J, the junction kept 2 bases outside the gene matches. Germline V gives CDR1 MGHRA, CDR2 YSYEKL. The CDR3 reads CASSLDRGSYEQYF. CDR3 nucleotides: TGCGCCAGCAGCCTCGACAGGGGCTCCTACGAGCAGTACTTC.

The chain employs TRBV5-6 and TRBJ1-3; a weak D match, TRBD1 (5 bases). Trimming took 6 bases from V and 0 from J, leaving 10 bases between them. The CDR3 length is 14 residues. The germline CDR1 and CDR2 sequences are SGHDT and YYEEEE. DNA for the CDR3: TGTGCCAGCATGTGGGGCGGCTCTGGAAACACCATATATTTT. It codes for CASMWGGSGNTIYF.

The J gene is TRBJ2-7, the V gene TRBV5-4; D is undetermined. Trimming removed 0 bases from V and 0 bases from J, with 4 bases in between. Germline values: CDR1 SGHNT, CDR2 YYREEE (reference sequence). The CDR3 runs 13 residues. The CDR3 sequence is CASSLGASYEQYF. CDR3 coding DNA: TGTGCCAGCAGCTTGGGGGCCTCCTACGAGCAGTACTTC.

The gene calls are TRBV5-1 and TRBJ2-1; TRBD2 aligns across 10 bases. The germline V gene encodes CDR1 SGHRS and CDR2 YFSETQ. With V trimmed by 4 bases and J by 5 bases, 6 bases remained unmatched. CDR3 length: 15 residues. The CDR3 region is CASSPLLAGDNEQFF. The CDR3 DNA reads TGCGCCAGCAGCCCCCTGCTAGCGGGGGACAATGAGCAGTTCTTC.

The V call is TRBV10-2, the J call TRBJ1-2; D is ambiguous. Germline assignment: CDR1 WSHSY and CDR2 SAAADI. The CDR3 is made up of 13 amino acids. V lost 0 bases and J 4 bases, leaving 6 bases between the germline ends. For the CDR3, the DNA is TGCGCCAGCAGTGAGTCTGCGAGCTATGGCTACACCTTC. Amino acid sequence: CASSESASYGYTF.